These 11 T cell receptor beta chains originate from one sample sequenced in a study of CD8+ T cells in alopecia areata. Sequencing relied on a cDNA template that was reverse transcribed from extracted RNA. Using immunoSEQ multiplex PCR, the repertoire was profiled, and TCRdb retains in-frame clones only, with some absent. This sample has 250,000 or so clones, with 65% to 70% found just once. The sample in question was CD4+ T cells sorted from blood, obtained at week 0. The receptors here all came from a human donor with alopecia areata.

The sample holds a few counts of this clone. This rearrangement joins TRBV4-2 to TRBJ1-1; weak D call: TRBD1 (6 bases). V gave up 7 bases and J gave up 9 bases, with 15 bases separating them. This CDR3 has 12 residues. CDR1 and CDR2 from the germline V gene are LGHNA and YNFKEQ. The CDR3 region is CASTLGGSQAFF. The CDR3 nucleotides are TGTGCCAGCACCCTGGGGGGCTCCCAAGCTTTCTTT.

To note about this clone: Within the sample, other DNA sequences also encode this same CDR3. This chain connects TRBV6-5 to TRBJ2-7; tentatively, D is TRBD1 or TRBD2 (5 bases each). Germline V lookup: CDR1 MNHEY, CDR2 SVGAGI. With 0 bases removed from V and 7 bases from J, the gap between germline ends came to 10 bases. This CDR3 comprises 13 residues. CDR3 sequence: CASSYSRGLEQYF. The CDR3 DNA is TGTGCCAGCAGTTACTCGAGGGGTCTGGAGCAGTACTTC.

The V gene is TRBV6-5, the J gene TRBJ1-2; no reliable D call. Germline CDR1 MNHEY, CDR2 SVGAGI. The CDR3 runs to 13 residues. V dropped 6 bases and J dropped 7 bases, with 15 bases sitting between them. The CDR3 DNA reads TGTGCCAGCAGCCACCGGGGAGAGGGTGGCTACACCTTC. As protein: CASSHRGEGGYTF.

The rearrangement joins TRBV30 to TRBJ2-7; either TRBD1 or TRBD2 may supply D (5 bases each). The germline gives CDR1 GTSNPN, CDR2 SVGIG (reference sequence). This CDR3 contains 13 residues. V was clipped by 0 bases and J by 5 bases, with 11 bases between them. CDR3 in DNA: TGTGCCTGGAGTGTAATGGGACGAGACGAGCAGTACTTC. Residues: CAWSVMGRDEQYF.

The chain is built from TRBV5-4 and TRBJ2-5, with TRBD1 matching over 9 bases. There are 14 residues in the CDR3. From germline, CDR1 is SGHNT and CDR2 YYREEE (reference sequence). J was trimmed by 3 bases and V by 2 bases; bases with no gene match: 2. The chain's CDR3 is CASSFRDREETQYF. The CDR3 nucleotides read TGTGCCAGCAGCTTCCGGGACAGGGAAGAGACCCAGTACTTC.

V and J are TRBV4-2 and TRBJ2-2; D is undetermined. Germline V CDR1 and CDR2: LGHNA, YNFKEQ. The CDR3 sequence is 12 residues long. V dropped 3 bases and J dropped 5 bases, with 4 bases sitting between them. The CDR3 nucleotides read TGTGCCAGCAGCCACCCGACCGGGGAGCTGTTTTTT. Protein: CASSHPTGELFF.

This clone was seen a handful of times. The chain links TRBV10-2 to TRBJ1-6; the match to TRBD1 covers 8 bases. J lost 9 bases, V lost 7 bases, and 8 bases had no gene match. Germline CDR1 reads WSHSY; CDR2 reads SAAADI. CDR3 length equals 14 residues. DNA of the CDR3: TGCGCCAGCAAAGGACAGGGATTAAGTTCACCCCTCCACTTT. This codes for CASKGQGLSSPLHF.

V is TRBV4-2 and J is TRBJ2-5; 8 bases map to TRBD2. CDR1 LGHNA and CDR2 YNFKEQ come from the germline V gene. Germline trimming cut 4 bases from V and 4 bases from J; bases unmatched to any gene: 2. The CDR3 spans 13 residues. The CDR3, as DNA: TGTGCCAGCAGCCTCACTAGCGGAGAGACCCAGTACTTC. Translating gives CASSLTSGETQYF.

The chain combines TRBV5-1 with TRBJ2-1; D not certain. This CDR3 contains 15 residues. Germline CDR1 reads SGHRS; CDR2 reads YFSETQ. V dropped 0 bases and J dropped 7 bases, with 14 bases sitting between them. The CDR3 here is CASSLGLTLGNEQFF. DNA of the CDR3: TGCGCCAGCAGCTTGGGACTTACGCTAGGGAATGAGCAGTTCTTC. The full variable domain, its missing parts supplied by reference TRBV5-1 and TRBJ2-1, is KAGVTQTPRYLIKTRGQQVTLSCSPISGHRSVSWYQQTPGQGLQFLFEYFSETQRNKGNFPGRFSGRQFSNSRSEMNVSTLELGDSALYLCASSLGLTLGNEQFFGPGTRLTVL.

This rearrangement joins TRBV29-1 to TRBJ1-2; 10 bases are shared with TRBD1. Germline lookup yields CDR1 SQVTM and CDR2 ANQGSEA. CDR3 size: 16 residues. V dropped 2 bases and J dropped 4; count of bases not matched to a gene: 10. DNA for the CDR3: TGCAGCGTTGAATGGATGACGGGACAGGGGACCTATGGCTACACCTTC. Its protein is CSVEWMTGQGTYGYTF.

V usage is TRBV14 and J usage is TRBJ2-6; D not certain. Germline V gene lookup returns CDR1 SGHDN and CDR2 FVKESK. V shed 5 bases and J shed 0 bases, with 2 bases lying between them. The CDR3 is 13 residues long. This chain's CDR3 is CASSGSGANVLTF. The CDR3 DNA sequence: TGTGCCAGCAGCGGCTCTGGGGCCAACGTCCTGACTTTC.